These 9 T cell receptor beta chains came from one sample sequenced in a study of CD8 T cells in ankylosing spondylitis. TCRdb reprocessed the 5' RACE reads with MiXCR, giving one entry per CDR3 protein. The table records 150,000 to 200,000 distinct CDR3 sequences, around 13% of them present only once. The sample comprised blood, either unsorted or a sorted T cell fraction (not recorded which). These receptors were taken from a male donor with ankylosing spondylitis or in good health (not recorded which).

This sequence joins TRBV27 and TRBJ2-7; possible D gene TRBD1, 6 bases. The CDR3 loop spans 15 amino acids. Trimming stripped 0 bases from V and 3 bases from J, with 12 bases between. The germline CDR1 and CDR2 sequences are MNHEY and SMNVEV (reference sequence). The CDR3 DNA is TGTGCCAGCAGTTTATCTCCCTCACAGGGCTACGAGCAGTACTTC. Amino acid sequence: CASSLSPSQGYEQYF.

The table lists this clonotype with a few counts. The V call is TRBV10-1, the J call TRBJ2-7; 8 bases map to TRBD1. CDR1 and CDR2 from the germline V gene are WNHNN and SYGVQD (reference sequence). The CDR3 is 14 amino acids. The trim removed 4 bases at V and 2 bases at J, leaving 4 bases unmatched. The CDR3 region has the DNA TGCGCCAGCAGTGGGGGGACAGGAGCCTACGAGCAGTACTTC. Its translation: CASSGGTGAYEQYF.

This clonotype was seen more than once but under ten times. CDR3 coding DNA: TGTGCCTTCAGTTCACGGGGGGGCAAGGCACACCCTCAAGAGACCCAGTACTTC. Its protein is CAFSSRGGKAHPQETQYF. This chain uses TRBV2 with TRBJ2-5, with 8 bases aligning to TRBD2. After removal of 11 bases from V and 2 bases from J, the junction contained 22 bases not matched to a gene. Germline CDR1 is SNHLY and CDR2 is FYNNEI. The CDR3 contains 18 residues.

There are a few counts of this clonotype. This chain joins TRBV7-9 and TRBJ1-1; possible D gene TRBD1, 5 bases. Per germline, CDR1 SEHNR and CDR2 FQNEAQ (reference sequence). This CDR3 is built from 15 residues. Trimming removed 0 bases from V and 6 bases from J, with 14 bases in between. CDR3 DNA sequence: TGTGCCAGCAGCTTAGCGGAGGGGTTAAGGGCTGAAGCTTTCTTT. As protein: CASSLAEGLRAEAFF. Complete variable domain (other parts from reference TRBV7-9 and TRBJ1-1): DTGVSQNPRHKITKRGQNVTFRCDPISEHNRLYWYRQTLGQGPEFLTYFQNEAQLEKSRLLSDRFSAERPKGSFSTLEIQRTEQGDSAMYLCASSLAEGLRAEAFFGQGTRLTVV.

V and J are TRBV11-3 and TRBJ2-7; D remains ambiguous. The CDR3 consists of 13 residues. The V end was cut by 3 bases, the J end by 3 bases, with 9 bases between. Looked up from germline, CDR1 is SGHNT and CDR2 is YENEEA. CDR3 residues: CASSFDTYYEQYF. The CDR3 DNA follows: TGTGCCAGCAGCTTCGACACCTACTACGAGCAGTACTTC. Complete variable domain (other parts from reference TRBV11-3 and TRBJ2-7): EAGVVQSPRYKIIEKKQPVAFWCNPISGHNTLYWYLQNLGQGPELLIRYENEEAVDDSQLPKDRFSAERLKGVDSTLKIQPAELGDSAVYLCASSFDTYYEQYFGPGTRLTVT.

In this sample, this clonotype turned up many times. This chain joins TRBV6-5 and TRBJ1-1; no clear D. The CDR3 has 12 residues. Germline CDR1 MNHEY, CDR2 SVGAGI. Trimming removed 0 bases from V and 1 base from J, with 0 bases in between. The CDR3 bases are TGTGCCAGCAGTTACTCGAACACTGAAGCTTTCTTT. Translated: CASSYSNTEAFF.

This clonotype showed up many times. The chain employs TRBV12-3 or TRBV12-4 and TRBJ2-7; 11 positions match TRBD2. This CDR3 contains 14 residues. Losses at the gene ends were 5 bases for V and 3 bases for J; bases not matched to a gene: 3. The CDR3 coding sequence is TGTGCCAGCAGTGCGGGACTAGCGGACTACGAGCAGTACTTC. It is translated as CASSAGLADYEQYF.

This clonotype was counted ten times or more. V gene TRBV2 combines with J gene TRBJ2-1; 7 nucleotides line up with TRBD2. The CDR3 has 13 amino acids. The V gene's germline CDR1 is SNHLY and CDR2 FYNNEI. The trim removed 11 bases at V and 0 bases at J, leaving 4 bases unmatched. DNA of the CDR3: TGTGCCGGGAGGGACTTCTCCTACAATGAGCAGTTCTTC. Its translation: CAGRDFSYNEQFF.

This clonotype was seen only a few times. The chain employs TRBV5-1 and TRBJ2-1, with 7 bases aligning to TRBD2. Looked up from germline, CDR1 is SGHRS and CDR2 is YFSETQ. Losses at the gene ends were 2 bases for V and 6 bases for J; bases not matched to a gene: 8. CDR3 length: 15 residues. CDR3 sequence: CASSFRLAAVNEQFF. Written as DNA, the CDR3 is TGCGCCAGCAGCTTTAGGCTAGCGGCCGTCAATGAGCAGTTCTTC.